Sequencing of this T cell receptor (beta chain) was carried out in a study of blood T cell repertoires in COVID-19. Study-wide context: Sources were T cells, B-cell-depleted T cells, or PBMCs; the material itself was cDNA or gDNA.

The CDR3 contains 13 residues. The V segment lost 4 bases and the J segment 6 bases; nucleotides outside the gene matches: 4. Some clones are missing from TCRdb's copy, which holds only in-frame ones; the method was immunoSEQ multiplex PCR. The sample yields 140,000 to 150,000 clones, around 90% seen once. The sequenced sample consisted of peripheral blood. The chain carries TRBV12-3 or TRBV12-4 and TRBJ2-7; 9 nucleotides line up with TRBD1. The sequence was collected from a woman aged 45-60 years with acute or convalescent COVID-19. CDR3 nucleotides: TGTGCCAGCAGTTCGGGACAGGGTTCCGAGCAGTACTTC. Translation gives CASSSGQGSEQYF.